The rows below give T cell receptor beta chains drawn from one sample of a study of cytomegalovirus exposure and HLA in healthy donors. This table comes from immunoSEQ multiplex PCR, and its TCRdb copy is limited to in-frame clones, with some not included. The table shows 110,000 or so clones, with about 82% occurring only once. Material: PBMCs. The receptor set was obtained from a man between 18 and 35 years old in good health and CMV-seronegative. Each CDR3 is given with its conserved first and last residue. Each record gives: CDR3 protein, CDR3 DNA, clone size, D gene, J gene, V gene. The D gene is left open where the match is weak. Clone size is given for some rows only: seen once, a few or many times, or a class if the clone is expanded.

CDR3: CASGGQGNYGYTF
DNA: TGTGCCAGCGGAGGACAGGGCAACTATGGCTACACCTTC
size: .
D: TRBD1
J: TRBJ1-2
V: TRBV27

CDR3: CASAHSYEQYF
DNA: TGTGCTAGTGCCCACTCCTACGAGCAGTACTTC
size: few
D: .
J: TRBJ2-7
V: TRBV12-5

CDR3: CAWSPLQGSGYTF
DNA: TGTGCCTGGAGCCCCTTACAGGGATCTGGCTACACCTTC
size: .
D: .
J: TRBJ1-2
V: TRBV30

CDR3: CASSPLTGPFPGNTIYF
DNA: TGTGCCAGCTCACCCTTGACAGGTCCCTTTCCTGGAAACACCATATATTTT
size: .
D: .
J: TRBJ1-3
V: TRBV18

CDR3: CASTQYSASYEQYF
DNA: TGTGCCAGCACCCAATACAGTGCCTCCTACGAGCAGTACTTC
size: .
D: .
J: TRBJ2-7
V: TRBV6-5

CDR3: CASSVTGTAISYEQYF
DNA: TGTGCCAGCAGCGTAACCGGGACAGCGATCTCCTACGAGCAGTACTTC
size: .
D: TRBD1
J: TRBJ2-7
V: TRBV9

CDR3: CASSLGPNQPQHF
DNA: TGTGCCAGCAGCTTAGGGCCCAATCAGCCCCAGCATTTT
size: .
D: .
J: TRBJ1-5
V: TRBV7-9

CDR3: CASSLKTSYNEQFF
DNA: TGTGCCAGCAGCTTGAAGACATCCTACAATGAGCAGTTCTTC
size: .
D: .
J: TRBJ2-1
V: TRBV5-6

CDR3: CASSTVAGSSSYEQYF
DNA: TGTGCCAGCAGCACGGTAGCGGGTTCCAGCTCCTACGAGCAGTACTTC
size: .
D: TRBD2
J: TRBJ2-7
V: TRBV5-4

CDR3: CASSLGPWEPQHF
DNA: TGTGCCAGCAGTTTAGGGCCCTGGGAGCCCCAGCATTTT
size: .
D: .
J: TRBJ1-5
V: TRBV27

CDR3: CASSPAASGYGYTF
DNA: TGTGCCAGCAGCCCGGCGGCTTCGGGCTATGGCTACACCTTC
size: few
D: .
J: TRBJ1-2
V: TRBV7-9

CDR3: CASSDYGQVLAKNIQYF
DNA: TGCGCCAGCAGTGATTACGGACAGGTGCTAGCCAAAAACATTCAGTACTTC
size: .
D: TRBD1
J: TRBJ2-4
V: TRBV10-2

CDR3: CASSLGGGQPQHF
DNA: TGTGCCAGCAGCTTGGGAGGGGGACAGCCCCAGCATTTT
size: .
D: .
J: TRBJ1-5
V: TRBV5-4

CDR3: CASSQRMREREAYEQYF
DNA: TGTGCCAGCAGCCAAAGAATGAGGGAGCGAGAAGCCTACGAGCAGTACTTC
size: .
D: .
J: TRBJ2-7
V: TRBV11-2

CDR3: CASSLGLAGAPGETQYF
DNA: TGTGCCAGCAGCTTAGGGCTAGCGGGAGCCCCAGGAGAGACCCAGTACTTC
size: .
D: TRBD2
J: TRBJ2-5
V: TRBV7-2

CDR3: CATSRDGGEQYF
DNA: TGTGCCACCAGCAGGGACGGAGGGGAGCAGTACTTC
size: .
D: .
J: TRBJ2-7
V: TRBV15

CDR3: CASSEGQGAGYGYTF
DNA: TGTGCCAGCAGTGAGGGACAGGGGGCTGGCTATGGCTACACCTTC
size: .
D: TRBD1
J: TRBJ1-2
V: TRBV6-1

CDR3: CASSARLGGSNEQFF
DNA: TGTGCCAGCAGCGCCAGACTAGGTGGGAGCAATGAGCAGTTCTTC
size: .
D: .
J: TRBJ2-1
V: TRBV7-8